This entry features one TCR beta chain sequence. The antigen remains undetermined. This CDR3 is built from 14 residues. Per the germline V gene, CDR1 is KGHDR and CDR2 is SFDVKD. V shed 5 bases and J 4 bases; nucleotides not matched to a gene: 5. These data are taken from a study of CD8+CD57+ T cells in acquired aplastic anemia. In the study overall: Sorted CD4+ and CD8+ cells yielded DNA averaging around 3.2 ug. Study results and caveats: Patients and controls had in common 25 to 35 CD8+ CDR3 sequences.

For CDR3 and TCR beta VDJ profiling, genomic DNA was the template used. TCRdb redid the calling of the reads with MiXCR, one entry per CDR3 protein. The sample has about 130,000 distinct CDR3 sequences; about 46% are singletons. The sequenced sample consisted of sorted CD4+, CD8+, or CD8+CD57+ T cells (not recorded which) from PBMCs. The clonotype was recovered from a human donor in good health, serving as a control. The J gene is TRBJ2-5, the V gene TRBV24-1; 8 bases agree with TRBD2. The CDR3 protein is CATSASGSVETQYF. DNA of the CDR3: TGTGCCACCAGTGCCAGCGGGAGCGTAGAGACCCAGTACTTC.